The 19 T cell receptor beta chains listed next were all sequenced from one sample in a study of cytomegalovirus exposure and HLA in healthy donors listed by TCRdb under 2017. Libraries came from the immunoSEQ multiplex PCR assay. A mixture of 60 forward primers for TCR Vbeta segments and 13 reverse primers for TCR Jbeta segments was used in the multiplex PCR. TCRdb provides this immuneACCESS table in a form limited to in-frame rearrangements. Some clones are lacking; in checked studies, under half of them reflect an unresolved V gene, and why the rest are absent is not known. The sample table contains about 140,000 clones; only one count was recorded for over 70% of them. More than 0.75% of the sample is held by the ten biggest clonotypes. The sample consisted of PBMCs. The source is a young man in good health and CMV-seronegative.

The gene calls are TRBV5-4 and TRBJ2-5; D gene unclear. Germline CDR1 reads SGHNT; CDR2 reads YYREEE (reference sequence). The V gene lost 2 bases and the J gene lost 1 base, with 12 bases spanning the gap. The CDR3 runs to 15 residues. The CDR3, as DNA: TGTGCCAGCAGCTTTGGTCAACAGTTCCAAGAGACCCAGTACTTC. As protein: CASSFGQQFQETQYF.

V usage is TRBV5-6 and J usage is TRBJ1-2, with D possibly matching TRBD1 (5 bases). Trimming pared 0 bases from V and 4 bases from J, leaving 13 bases between. Germline-derived CDR1 and CDR2 are SGHDT and YYEEEE. The CDR3 is 15 amino acids. The CDR3 coding sequence is TGTGCCAGCAGCTTGGTTACGCGGGACCGCTATGGCTACACCTTC. Encoded protein: CASSLVTRDRYGYTF.

The chain recombines TRBV30 with TRBJ1-1; 8 bases line up with TRBD1. This CDR3 spans 14 amino acids. The junction had 8 bases not matched to a gene; V was cut back by 3 bases and J by 5 bases. Germline loops: CDR1 GTSNPN, CDR2 SVGIG (reference sequence). The chain's CDR3 is CAWSPDREETEAFF. CDR3 sequence (DNA): TGTGCCTGGAGCCCGGACAGGGAGGAAACTGAAGCTTTCTTT.

The chain recombines TRBV27 with TRBJ2-7, with D maybe TRBD1 (6 bases). V was trimmed by 8 bases and J by 0 bases, leaving 17 bases between them. The CDR3 contains 15 residues. The V gene's germline CDR1 is MNHEY and CDR2 SMNVEV (reference sequence). The CDR3 here is CASGKQGLGSYEQYF. The CDR3 nucleotides read TGTGCCAGCGGGAAACAGGGTCTTGGCTCCTACGAGCAGTACTTC.

The chain is built from TRBV30 and TRBJ1-1, with D perhaps matching TRBD1 (6 bases). The ends were cut back, 4 bases at V and 1 base at J, with 10 bases in the middle. This CDR3 has 13 amino acids. The germline CDR1 and CDR2 sequences are GTSNPN and SVGIG (reference sequence). CDR3 nucleotide sequence: TGTGCCTGGAATGGACAGCAGAACACTGAAGCTTTCTTT. Its protein product is CAWNGQQNTEAFF.

This clone was observed a few times. The gene calls are TRBV4-3 and TRBJ2-7; 9 positions match TRBD1. Trimming took 3 bases from V and 0 from J; bases not matched to a gene: 3. Germline V CDR1 and CDR2: LGHNA, YSLEER. The CDR3 is 15 residues long. CDR3 sequence reads: CASSQGQGSSYEQYF. Here the CDR3 DNA reads TGCGCCAGCAGCCAGGGACAGGGAAGCTCCTACGAGCAGTACTTC.

The rearrangement uses TRBV5-1 and TRBJ1-4; the D gene is possibly TRBD1 (6 bases). CDR3 size: 15 residues. Trimming left V 2 bases short and J 3 bases short, with 11 bases between. Germline V gene data show CDR1 as SGHRS and CDR2 as YFSETQ. CDR3 sequence: CASSLTGYANEKLFF. CDR3 DNA sequence: TGCGCCAGCAGCTTAACAGGGTATGCTAATGAAAAACTGTTTTTT. Looking up the rest from reference TRBV5-1 and TRBJ1-4 gives the full variable domain: KAGVTQTPRYLIKTRGQQVTLSCSPISGHRSVSWYQQTPGQGLQFLFEYFSETQRNKGNFPGRFSGRQFSNSRSEMNVSTLELGDSALYLCASSLTGYANEKLFFGSGTQLSVL.

The rearrangement links TRBV14 to TRBJ2-2; D gene unclear. This CDR3 has 14 amino acids. CDR1 is SGHDN and CDR2 is FVKESK in the germline V gene. The V gene lost 4 bases and the J gene lost 8 bases, with 14 bases spanning the gap. The CDR3 DNA reads TGTGCCAGCAGCCCAATTTTTGGCCCGGGGGAGCTGTTTTTT. Protein: CASSPIFGPGELFF.

The chain couples TRBV4-3 to TRBJ1-2; D perhaps matches TRBD1 (5 bases). The CDR3 totals 17 residues. V was trimmed by 0 bases and J by 4 bases, leaving 18 bases between them. In germline, CDR1 is LGHNA, CDR2 YSLEER. The CDR3: CASSQDQLMGGVYGYTF. Here the CDR3 DNA reads TGCGCCAGCAGCCAAGATCAGTTAATGGGGGGGGTCTATGGCTACACCTTC.

This clone was observed once. The V call is TRBV6-1, the J call TRBJ1-5, with a possible D match to TRBD1 (5 bases). Germline values: CDR1 MNHNS, CDR2 SASEGT. V gave up 2 bases and J gave up 7 bases, with 15 bases separating them. This CDR3 is built from 15 residues. The CDR3 DNA is TGTGCCAGCAGTGAACTAGGGCAGGGCGGACAGCCCCAGCATTTT. This sequence encodes CASSELGQGGQPQHF.

The rearrangement joins TRBV12-5 to TRBJ1-3; TRBD1 is a possible D gene (5 bases). Germline lookup yields CDR1 LGHNT and CDR2 FRNRAP. This CDR3 has 14 amino acids. Trimming took 5 bases from V and 4 from J, leaving 12 bases between them. This CDR3 is CASGITGPGNTIYF. CDR3 nucleotide sequence: TGTGCTAGTGGTATAACAGGCCCCGGAAACACCATATATTTT.

The rearrangement uses TRBV18 and TRBJ1-4; 9 nucleotides align to TRBD1. Germline CDR1 and CDR2: KGHSH and LQKENI. The V gene end was trimmed by 3 bases and the J gene end by 6 bases; junction bases not matched to a gene: 8. CDR3 length equals 16 residues. The CDR3 region has the DNA TGTGCCAGCTCACCCTATTCCGGGACAGGGCATGAAAAACTGTTTTTT. It codes for CASSPYSGTGHEKLFF.

This clone occurred a few times. This chain joins TRBV5-1 and TRBJ2-2; D ambiguous. The V end was cut by 2 bases, the J end by 8 bases, with 4 bases between. Germline CDR1 is SGHRS and CDR2 is YFSETQ. The CDR3 has 11 residues. CDR3 nucleotides: TGCGCCAGCAGCTTAGCTGGGGAGCTGTTTTTT. Translating gives CASSLAGELFF.

The CDR3 DNA reads TGCGCCAGCAGCTTGGCCCCGGAGGGGGAAGCTTTCTTT. The encoded protein is CASSLAPEGEAFF. The chain combines TRBV5-1 with TRBJ1-1; tentatively, D is TRBD1 (5 bases). Trimming pared 0 bases from V and 8 bases from J, leaving 11 bases between. The CDR3 totals 13 residues. CDR1 SGHRS and CDR2 YFSETQ come from the germline V gene.

This clone showed up just once. The CDR3 bases are TGTGCCAGCAGCCCCTGGGAGGGACAGGTCTCCTACGAGCAGTACTTC. Amino acid sequence: CASSPWEGQVSYEQYF. The gene calls are TRBV7-9 and TRBJ2-7; D perhaps matches TRBD1 (8 bases). Trimming shortened V by 5 bases and J by 0 bases, and 17 bases separated the two germline ends. The CDR3 has 16 residues. Germline lookup yields CDR1 SEHNR and CDR2 FQNEAQ (reference sequence).

The V and J genes are TRBV5-4 and TRBJ1-2; D is unclear. The CDR3 has 15 residues. V shed 0 bases and J shed 0 bases, with 9 bases lying between them. Germline V gene sequence: CDR1 SGHNT, CDR2 YYREEE (reference sequence). The DNA of the CDR3 is TGTGCCAGCAGCTTGGGACCGACTGCTAACTATGGCTACACCTTC. This gives the protein CASSLGPTANYGYTF.

V gene TRBV6-5 combines with J gene TRBJ1-5, with TRBD1 as a possible D gene (6 bases). The germline V gene encodes CDR1 MNHEY and CDR2 SVGAGI. V lost 5 bases and J 4 bases, leaving 12 bases between the germline ends. CDR3 length: 14 residues. CDR3 nucleotides: TGTGCCAGCAGTAACGGACAGCCTAATCAGCCCCAGCATTTT. It specifies CASSNGQPNQPQHF.

The rearrangement joins TRBV6-6 to TRBJ1-2; TRBD1 aligns across 10 bases. The CDR3 consists of 15 residues. In germline, CDR1 is MNHNY, CDR2 SVGAGI (reference sequence). Trimming at V came to 5 bases and at J to 2 bases, leaving 5 bases not matched to a gene. The CDR3 DNA reads as TGTGCCAGCAGTGAGGGACAGGGGACGAACTATGGCTACACCTTC. As protein: CASSEGQGTNYGYTF.

This clone has only a few counts. The chain links TRBV2 to TRBJ2-3; D possibly corresponds to TRBD2 (7 bases). Trimming took 6 bases from V and 5 from J, leaving 18 bases between them. Germline V gene sequence: CDR1 SNHLY, CDR2 FYNNEI. CDR3 length equals 15 residues. The CDR3 loop reads CASSPIGGLGDTQYF. In DNA form, the CDR3 reads TGTGCCAGCAGCCCCATCGGGGGGCTCGGAGATACGCAGTATTTT.